The rows below give T cell receptor beta chains drawn from one sample of a study of cytomegalovirus exposure and HLA in healthy donors. Libraries were prepared by immunoSEQ multiplex PCR; TCRdb keeps only in-frame clonotypes and omits some of them. The sample has 130,000 to 150,000 clones, 65% to 80% seen once. Sequenced input: PBMCs. The source is a male donor in good health and CMV-seropositive. CDR3s include the opening cysteine and the closing phenylalanine or tryptophan. The D gene is left open where the match is weak. Only some rows state a clone size, as once, few, many or a class for expanded clones.

j_call	v_call	clone_size	d_call	cdr3_aa	cdr3_nt
TRBJ1-5	TRBV27	-	-	CASSYRAYSNQPQHF	TGTGCCAGCAGTTACAGGGCCTATAGCAATCAGCCCCAGCATTTT
TRBJ1-6	TRBV2	once	-	CASTTFAASNSPLHF	TGTGCCAGCACTACCTTCGCTGCGTCGAACTCACCCCTCCACTTT
TRBJ2-5	TRBV5-1	-	TRBD2	CASSRGLAGGGQETQYF	TGCGCCAGCAGCCGAGGACTAGCGGGAGGGGGGCAAGAGACCCAGTACTTC
TRBJ1-4	TRBV7-6	-	TRBD1	CASSQGQGYEKLFF	TGTGCCAGCAGCCAAGGACAGGGATATGAAAAACTGTTTTTT
TRBJ1-1	TRBV6-1	few	-	CASREYRDTEAFF	TGTGCCAGCAGGGAATACAGGGACACTGAAGCTTTCTTT
TRBJ1-1	TRBV5-1	few	-	CASSLGANTEAFF	TGCGCCAGCAGCTTGGGAGCGAACACTGAAGCTTTCTTT
TRBJ2-3	TRBV2	-	TRBD1	CASRDRGLTDTQYF	TGTGCCAGCAGGGACAGGGGACTCACAGATACGCAGTATTTT
TRBJ2-5	TRBV6-1	-	-	CASSFSQKTQYF	TGTGCCAGCAGTTTTTCCCAAAAGACCCAGTACTTC
TRBJ2-7	TRBV23-1	-	-	CASSQPYITRPGRYEQYF	TGCGCCAGCAGTCAACCTTATATTACACGTCCAGGGCGCTACGAGCAGTACTTC
TRBJ2-7	TRBV10-3	-	TRBD1	CAISTMLGQVLSEQYF	TGTGCCATCAGTACAATGTTGGGACAGGTGTTAAGCGAGCAGTACTTC
TRBJ1-6	TRBV7-3	-	TRBD1	CASSLQGTDNSPLHF	TGTGCCAGCAGCTTACAAGGGACAGATAATTCACCCCTCCACTTT
TRBJ2-6	TRBV7-2	-	-	CASSLEGAGANVLTF	TGTGCCAGCAGCTTGGAGGGCGCCGGGGCCAACGTCCTGACTTTC
TRBJ2-1	TRBV5-4	-	TRBD1	CASSVGTAVNEQFF	TGTGCCAGCAGCGTGGGGACAGCGGTTAATGAGCAGTTCTTC
TRBJ2-6	TRBV7-9	-	-	CASSLVQAGANVLTF	TGTGCCAGCAGCTTAGTACAGGCTGGGGCCAACGTCCTGACTTTC
TRBJ2-6	TRBV30	-	-	CAWSPMDRPGANVLTF	TGTGCCTGGAGCCCTATGGACAGACCCGGGGCCAACGTCCTGACTTTC
TRBJ2-1	TRBV4-1	-	-	CASSQGPASSYNEQFF	TGCGCCAGCAGCCAAGGCCCCGCCAGCTCCTACAATGAGCAGTTCTTC
TRBJ2-3	TRBV29-1	-	TRBD1	CSVAVGQTSTDTQYF	TGCAGCGTTGCCGTGGGACAGACTAGCACAGATACGCAGTATTTT
TRBJ2-1	TRBV9	-	-	CASSVVPGNEQFF	TGTGCCAGCAGCGTAGTGCCGGGTAATGAGCAGTTCTTC
TRBJ2-5	TRBV11-2	-	TRBD1	CASSLGGGTGDEETQYF	TGTGCCAGCAGCTTAGGAGGAGGAACAGGGGACGAAGAGACCCAGTACTTC
TRBJ1-1	TRBV28	-	-	CASSWPGGVSEAFF	TGTGCCAGCAGCTGGCCGGGGGGGGTATCCGAAGCTTTCTTT
TRBJ2-7	TRBV10-1	-	TRBD1	CASSDGQGMNEQYF	TGCGCCAGCAGTGACGGACAGGGGATGAACGAGCAGTACTTC
TRBJ2-3	TRBV5-4	-	TRBD1	CASSRTGDVTDTQYF	TGTGCCAGCAGCCGGACAGGGGATGTCACAGATACGCAGTATTTT
TRBJ2-7	TRBV18	-	TRBD1	CASSPPGQGLYEQYF	TGTGCCAGCTCACCACCCGGACAGGGGCTCTACGAGCAGTACTTC
TRBJ2-7	TRBV6-5	-	-	CASSYGAPSDEQYF	TGTGCCAGCAGTTACGGGGCACCCTCGGACGAGCAGTACTTC
TRBJ2-3	TRBV7-3	-	TRBD1	CASSLTAGTGGDTQYF	TGTGCCAGCAGCTTAACCGCCGGGACAGGGGGAGATACGCAGTATTTT
TRBJ2-2	TRBV19	-	-	CASTWGTPSRNTGELFF	TGTGCCAGTACTTGGGGGACTCCTAGTCGGAACACCGGGGAGCTGTTTTTT
TRBJ2-1	TRBV5-8	few	TRBD2	CASSLAQREWTEQFF	TGTGCCAGCAGCTTGGCCCAGCGGGAGTGGACTGAGCAGTTCTTC
TRBJ2-3	TRBV6-1	once	-	CASSDRGPTDTQYF	TGTGCCAGCAGTGATAGAGGTCCCACAGATACGCAGTATTTT
TRBJ2-5	TRBV6-5	-	-	CASMGRSSGETQYF	TGTGCCAGCATGGGGAGAAGTAGTGGGGAGACCCAGTACTTC
TRBJ2-3	TRBV13	-	-	CASSLGQTITDTQYF	TGTGCCAGCAGCTTAGGTCAGACTATTACAGATACGCAGTATTTT
TRBJ1-2	TRBV7-2	-	-	CASSPDYDYGYPF	TGTGCCAGCAGCCCTGACTACGACTATGGCTACCCCTTC
TRBJ2-1	TRBV7-9	-	TRBD2	CASSPYGLAGNNEQFF	TGTGCCAGCAGCCCCTATGGACTAGCGGGAAACAATGAGCAGTTCTTC
TRBJ1-4	TRBV18	-	-	CASSQQGDHEKLFF	TGTGCCAGCTCACAACAGGGTGACCATGAAAAACTGTTTTTT
TRBJ2-7	TRBV29-1	-	-	CSVKGLLLGEQYF	TGCAGCGTCAAGGGACTCCTTTTGGGCGAGCAGTACTTC
TRBJ1-2	TRBV9	-	-	CASSVYDQGFNYGYTF	TGTGCCAGCAGCGTGTACGATCAGGGTTTCAACTATGGCTACACCTTC
TRBJ2-3	TRBV9	-	TRBD2	CASSTGGADTQYF	TGTGCCAGCAGCACGGGGGGGGCAGATACGCAGTATTTT
TRBJ2-6	TRBV7-8	-	-	CASSPFRDTAFSGANVLTF	TGTGCCAGCAGCCCCTTCCGGGACACCGCTTTTTCTGGGGCCAACGTCCTGACTTTC
TRBJ1-2	TRBV19	-	TRBD1	CASSIGSRGLKGYTF	TGTGCCAGTAGTATAGGGTCCAGGGGGCTGAAGGGCTACACCTTC
TRBJ2-5	TRBV9	-	-	CASSVNPDGSQETQYF	TGTGCCAGCAGCGTAAATCCCGACGGGTCTCAAGAGACCCAGTACTTC
TRBJ2-7	TRBV5-5	-	-	CASSLTGHEQYF	TGTGCCAGCAGCTTGACAGGCCACGAGCAGTACTTC
TRBJ2-7	TRBV5-4	-	TRBD2	CASSLVSTSVNEQYF	TGTGCCAGCAGCTTAGTGAGTACTAGCGTTAACGAGCAGTACTTC
TRBJ1-4	TRBV6-5	-	-	CASSYWRGEKLFF	TGTGCCAGCAGTTACTGGCGGGGGGAAAAACTGTTTTTT
TRBJ2-1	TRBV14	once	-	CAPPWTDGNLTSHNEQFF	TGTGCCCCCCCGTGGACAGACGGGAATTTAACTTCACACAATGAGCAGTTCTTC
TRBJ2-3	TRBV5-1	-	TRBD2	CASSLDPGGPDTQYF	TGCGCCAGCAGCTTGGACCCGGGAGGTCCAGATACGCAGTATTTT
TRBJ2-4	TRBV5-6	-	-	CASSFSGNIQYF	TGTGCCAGCAGCTTTTCCGGAAACATTCAGTACTTC